Listed here is a single T cell receptor beta chain. This sample stems from a study of blood T cell repertoires in COVID-19. Whole-study context: Material from acute and convalescent COVID-19 was sourced from the United States, Italy and Spain. T cells, B-cell-depleted T cells, or PBMCs provided the cDNA or gDNA that served as material.

In the original analysis: Reference gene primers were amplified, and this amplification served to estimate nucleated cell counts. TCRdb's copy holds only in-frame clones and misses some; the assay was immunoSEQ multiplex PCR. Clone size and the V and J calls come from that table; the DNA yielded D and trimming. The sample shows 25,000 to 30,000 clones, 92% of them seen only once. Between the trimmed V and J ends, which lost 5 bases and 7 bases, there was a span of 13 bases. The CDR3 length is 13 residues. Germline V gene lookup returns CDR1 SGDLS and CDR2 YYNGEE. The chain has TRBV9 and TRBJ2-1, with D possibly matching TRBD1 (5 bases). Input material: peripheral blood. The receptor was derived from a man between 50 and 59 years old with active COVID-19. The CDR3 DNA is TGTGCCAGCAGTCAGGGCGTTGGGAATGAGCAGTTCTTC. Amino acid sequence: CASSQGVGNEQFF. The variable domain in full, completed from reference TRBV9 and TRBJ2-1, reads DSGVTQTPKHLITATGQRVTLRCSPRSGDLSVYWYQQSLDQGLQFLIQYYNGEERAKGNILERFSAQQFPDLHSELNLSSLELGDSALYFCASSQGVGNEQFFGPGTRLTVL.